Many counts were recorded for the clone carrying this T cell receptor (beta chain). Its antigen is still unknown. This specimen comes from a study of T cell repertoires in cytomegalovirus infection. Study findings and constraints: HLA-C-restricted CMV-specific TCR beta clonotypes were dominant in the ex vivo response.

From the reads, TCRdb called clonotypes with MiXCR, one entry per CDR3 protein. Altogether some 300,000 distinct CDR3 sequences are present, roughly 17% being singletons, with the ten largest covering 12%. The germline gives CDR1 SGHTA, CDR2 FQGNSA. The CDR3 loop spans 15 amino acids. Losses at the gene ends were 6 bases for V and 3 bases for J; bases not matched to a gene: 7. The clonotype comes from a human donor in good health (CMV status not recorded). Some clones in this sample may be carry-over from other donors' samples. The chain couples TRBV7-2 to TRBJ2-7, with 11 bases aligning to TRBD2. What was sequenced was PBMCs. CDR3 region: CASSNVAGGVYEQYF. In DNA form, the CDR3 reads TGTGCCAGCAGTAACGTAGCGGGGGGGGTCTACGAGCAGTACTTC. Using reference TRBV7-2 and TRBJ2-7 for the parts outside the CDR3, the full variable domain is GAGVSQSPSNKVTEKGKDVELRCDPISGHTALYWYRQSLGQGLEFLIYFQGNSAPDKSGLPSDRFSAERTGGSVSTLTIQRTQQEDSAVYLCASSNVAGGVYEQYFGPGTRLTVT.